What follows is one T cell receptor beta chain and its context. These data originate in a study of radiotherapy plus CTLA-4 blockade in lung cancer. V lost 10 bases to trimming and J lost 6 bases, with 15 bases between them. The CDR3 sequence is 13 residues long. Germline-derived CDR1 and CDR2 are ENHRY and SYGVKD. Repertoires were generated with immunoSEQ multiplex PCR, while TCRdb's copy carries only in-frame clones and drops some. The sample includes some 110,000 clones, about 87% of them seen just once. The TCR sequence derives from a human donor with non-small cell lung cancer that progressed on radiotherapy plus ipilimumab. Sequenced material: peripheral blood, taken from a patient treated with radiotherapy plus ipilimumab. This sequence joins TRBV10-3 and TRBJ2-2, with a possible D match to TRBD2 (6 bases). CDR3 loop: CATYGSGAGELFF. CDR3 DNA: TGTGCCACCTACGGGAGTGGGGCCGGGGAGCTGTTTTTT.